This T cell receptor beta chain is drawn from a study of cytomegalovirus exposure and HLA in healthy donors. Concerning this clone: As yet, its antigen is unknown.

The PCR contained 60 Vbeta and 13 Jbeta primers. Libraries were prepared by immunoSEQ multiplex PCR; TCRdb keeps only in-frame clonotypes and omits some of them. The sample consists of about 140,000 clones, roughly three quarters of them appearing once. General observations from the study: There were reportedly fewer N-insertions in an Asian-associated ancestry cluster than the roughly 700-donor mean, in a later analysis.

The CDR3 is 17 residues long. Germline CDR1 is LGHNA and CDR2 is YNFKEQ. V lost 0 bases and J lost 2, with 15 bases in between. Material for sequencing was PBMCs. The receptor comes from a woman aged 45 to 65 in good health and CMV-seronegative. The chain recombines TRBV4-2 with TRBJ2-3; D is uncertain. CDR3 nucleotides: TGTGCCAGCAGCCAAGATCTAAAGAGCCGAGACACAGATACGCAGTATTTT. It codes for CASSQDLKSRDTDTQYF.